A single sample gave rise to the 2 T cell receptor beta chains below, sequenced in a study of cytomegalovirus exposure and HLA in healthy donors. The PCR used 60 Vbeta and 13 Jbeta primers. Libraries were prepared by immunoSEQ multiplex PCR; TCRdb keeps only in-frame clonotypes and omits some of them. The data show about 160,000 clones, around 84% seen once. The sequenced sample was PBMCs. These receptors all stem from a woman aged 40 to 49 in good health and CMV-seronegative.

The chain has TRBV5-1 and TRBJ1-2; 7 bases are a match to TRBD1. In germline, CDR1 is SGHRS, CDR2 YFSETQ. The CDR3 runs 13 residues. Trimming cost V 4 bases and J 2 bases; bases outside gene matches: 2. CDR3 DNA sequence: TGCGCCAGCAGCAAGACAGGGAACTATGGCTACACCTTC. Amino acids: CASSKTGNYGYTF.

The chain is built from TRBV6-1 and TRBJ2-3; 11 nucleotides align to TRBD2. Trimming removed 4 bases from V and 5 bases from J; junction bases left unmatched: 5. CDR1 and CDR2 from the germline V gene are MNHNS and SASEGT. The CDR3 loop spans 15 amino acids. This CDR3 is CASSVGLAGGDTQYF. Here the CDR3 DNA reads TGTGCCAGCAGTGTAGGTCTAGCGGGGGGAGATACGCAGTATTTT.